Shown below are 29 T cell receptor beta chains from a single sample sequenced in a study of T cell changes during pregnancy in multiple sclerosis. Method: immunoSEQ multiplex PCR; TCRdb's copy keeps in-frame clones and lacks some. The data show around 50,000 clones, with approximately 92% seen just once and approximately 0.61% held by the top ten. Sequences were derived from CD4+ T cells from peripheral blood mononuclear cells, sampled in the third trimester of pregnancy. The receptors here all came from a female donor with multiple sclerosis, enrolled in a pregnancy study.

This clone occurred once. J is TRBJ1-4 and V is TRBV7-8, with TRBD1 identical over 9 bases. Germline CDR1 is SGHVS and CDR2 is FQNEAQ. This CDR3 is 16 amino acids long. The ends lost 2 bases at V and 7 bases at J; junction bases unmatched: 8. The DNA of the CDR3 is TGTGCCAGCAGCTTACCCCCGGGACAGGGAATTGAAAAACTGTTTTTT. It encodes CASSLPPGQGIEKLFF.

The chain uses TRBV6-5 and TRBJ2-7; D is undetermined. Germline V gene data show CDR1 as MNHEY and CDR2 as SVGAGI. Trimming took 0 bases from V and 4 from J, leaving 13 bases between them. The CDR3 spans 15 residues. The CDR3: CASSYSSGPVYEQYF. CDR3 nucleotides: TGTGCCAGCAGTTACTCGAGTGGGCCGGTATACGAGCAGTACTTC.

The chain uses TRBV18 and TRBJ1-5, with unresolved D. Trimming removed 6 bases from V and 7 bases from J, with 13 bases in between. Per germline, CDR1 KGHSH and CDR2 LQKENI. The length of the CDR3 is 13 residues. CDR3 loop: CASSQEQPQPQHF. Here the CDR3 DNA reads TGTGCCAGCTCGCAAGAACAGCCCCAGCCCCAGCATTTT. The full variable domain, in which reference TRBV18 and TRBJ1-5 provide the parts outside the CDR3, is NAGVMQNPRHLVRRRGQEARLRCSPMKGHSHVYWYRQLPEEGLKFMVYLQKENIIDESGMPKERFSAEFPKEGPSILRIQQVVRGDSAAYFCASSQEQPQPQHFGDGTRLSIL.

The chain carries TRBV10-2 and TRBJ1-1; 7 positions match TRBD1. Losses at the gene ends were 8 bases for V and 0 bases for J; bases not matched to a gene: 12. The germline V gene has CDR1 WSHSY and CDR2 SAAADI. This CDR3 is 16 amino acids long. CDR3 DNA sequence: TGCGCCAGCGGAAATTACAGGGGCGTACTGAACACTGAAGCTTTCTTT. Amino acid sequence: CASGNYRGVLNTEAFF.

The chain combines TRBV30 with TRBJ1-1; D unresolved. CDR1 is GTSNPN and CDR2 is SVGIG in the germline V gene (reference sequence). CDR3 size: 10 residues. V was clipped by 4 bases and J by 8 bases, with 8 bases between them. The CDR3 DNA is TGTGCCTGGAAAGCGCGCGAAGCTTTCTTT. Protein: CAWKAREAFF.

V gene TRBV7-8 combines with J gene TRBJ1-5, with TRBD1 matching over 9 bases. The germline CDR1 and CDR2 sequences are SGHVS and FQNEAQ. The CDR3 has 17 amino acids. With V trimmed by 4 bases and J by 3 bases, 10 bases remained unmatched. Written as DNA, the CDR3 is TGTGCCAGCAGCTCCAGTCCCGGGACAGGGACCAATCAGCCCCAGCATTTT. Amino acids: CASSSSPGTGTNQPQHF.

This clone was seen a handful of times. This chain uses TRBV6-5 with TRBJ1-1; D perhaps matches TRBD1 (5 bases). Per germline, CDR1 MNHEY and CDR2 SVGAGI. The V gene lost 2 bases and the J gene lost 1 base, with 8 bases spanning the gap. The CDR3 length is 14 residues. CDR3: CASSYRGGNTEAFF. The CDR3 bases are TGTGCCAGCAGTTACCGGGGGGGGAACACTGAAGCTTTCTTT.

The rearrangement links TRBV29-1 to TRBJ2-3, with 7 bases fitting TRBD1. This CDR3 contains 13 residues. V lost 7 bases to trimming and J lost 4 bases; unmatched junction nucleotides: 8. Germline V gene data show CDR1 as SQVTM and CDR2 as ANQGSEA. The CDR3 reads CSAGTVVSDTQYF. As DNA, the CDR3 is TGCAGCGCCGGGACAGTTGTGTCAGATACGCAGTATTTT.

This clone turned up a few times. This chain links TRBV5-4 with TRBJ2-7; TRBD2 aligns across 7 bases. With V trimmed by 3 bases and J by 3 bases, 3 bases remained unmatched. The CDR3 is 13 amino acids. Per the germline V gene, CDR1 is SGHNT and CDR2 is YYREEE (reference sequence). CDR3 nucleotides: TGTGCCAGCAGCTCCCAGCGGGACTACGAGCAGTACTTC. It is translated as CASSSQRDYEQYF.

The rearrangement joins TRBV9 to TRBJ2-5; 10 nucleotides agree with TRBD2. Unmatched junction bases numbered 10, after V lost 6 bases and J lost 5 bases. Germline assignment: CDR1 SGDLS and CDR2 YYNGEE. The CDR3 contains 15 residues. The CDR3 region is CASTLAGELGETQYF. CDR3 coding DNA: TGTGCCAGCACCCTAGCGGGGGAGTTGGGGGAGACCCAGTACTTC.

The chain has TRBV6-5 and TRBJ2-7, with 8 bases matching TRBD1. V was pared by 0 bases and J by 2 bases, with 3 bases of the junction left unmatched. The CDR3 is 15 amino acids. The germline gives CDR1 MNHEY, CDR2 SVGAGI. This chain's CDR3 is CASSYSSRGPYEQYF. CDR3 nucleotide sequence: TGTGCCAGCAGTTACTCTAGCAGGGGGCCCTACGAGCAGTACTTC.

As for this clone: The junction shows a germline mismatch at one end, possibly a read error. The chain recombines TRBV7-7 with TRBJ2-3; D gene uncertain. The CDR3 totals 14 residues. CDR1 and CDR2 from the germline V gene are SSHAT and FNYEAQ (reference sequence). CDR3 protein: CASSLSLATDTQYF. CDR3 coding DNA: TGTGCTAGCAGCTTATCTTTGGCCACAGATACGCAGTATTTT.

The rearrangement links TRBV6-5 to TRBJ2-7, with D possibly TRBD2 on 5 matching bases. CDR1 is MNHEY, CDR2 SVGAGI, per germline. Trimming stripped 5 bases from V and 1 base from J, with 9 bases between. The CDR3 totals 13 residues. CDR3 in amino acids: CASSLRGSYEQYF. For the CDR3, the DNA is TGTGCCAGCAGTCTCCGAGGGTCCTACGAGCAGTACTTC.

The rearrangement links TRBV6-5 to TRBJ1-1; tentative D call: TRBD1 (5 bases). The CDR3 is 15 amino acids. V gave up 1 base and J gave up 6 bases, with 15 bases separating them. CDR1 is MNHEY and CDR2 is SVGAGI in the germline V gene. The CDR3 coding sequence is TGTGCCAGCAGTTACTTCAATATCAGGGACTCTGAAGCTTTCTTT. Protein sequence: CASSYFNIRDSEAFF.

The count of this clone is one. The chain employs TRBV28 and TRBJ1-2, with D unclear. V lost 6 bases and J lost 1, with 9 bases in between. Germline V gene data show CDR1 as MDHEN and CDR2 as SYDVKM. CDR3 length: 13 amino acids. The CDR3 bases are TGTGCCAGCAGATTTTCGGGTAACTATGGCTACACCTTC. This sequence encodes CASRFSGNYGYTF.

V usage is TRBV7-6 and J usage is TRBJ1-4; the D is unclear. The CDR3 extends over 12 amino acids. Per the germline V gene, CDR1 is SGHVS and CDR2 is FNYEAQ. V gave up 5 bases and J gave up 10 bases, with 11 bases separating them. Here the CDR3 DNA reads TGTGCCAGCAGCCCGTATACCGGAAAACTGTTTTTT. The encoded protein is CASSPYTGKLFF.

The chain carries TRBV4-1 and TRBJ2-3; D is perhaps TRBD2 (5 bases). The V gene lost 2 bases and the J gene lost 8 bases, with 8 bases spanning the gap. CDR1 MGHRA and CDR2 YSYEKL come from the germline V gene. This CDR3 is 12 amino acids long. The CDR3 loop is CASSQIAGTQYF. The CDR3 DNA reads as TGCGCCAGCAGCCAAATTGCGGGTACGCAGTATTTT.

This sequence joins TRBV19 and TRBJ1-2, with D possibly matching TRBD1 (5 bases). The germline V gene has CDR1 LNHDA and CDR2 SQIVND (reference sequence). CDR3 length: 12 amino acids. V was trimmed by 7 bases and J by 3 bases, leaving 9 bases between them. The CDR3 bases are TGTGCCAGTACAGGGATTGACTATGGCTACACCTTC. The encoded protein is CASTGIDYGYTF.

The chain has TRBV30 and TRBJ2-5; TRBD1 matches 7 bases. Losses at the gene ends were 4 bases for V and 5 bases for J; bases not matched to a gene: 4. This CDR3 has 12 amino acids. The germline V gene encodes CDR1 GTSNPN and CDR2 SVGIG (reference sequence). The CDR3 nucleotides read TGTGCCTGGAAGGGGGCCCGGGAGACCCAGTACTTC. It translates to CAWKGARETQYF.

This clone is a singleton in its sample. The V call is TRBV28, the J call TRBJ1-2; 9 bases map to TRBD1. The CDR3 has 16 residues. Germline trimming cut 6 bases from V and 9 bases from J; bases unmatched to any gene: 17. CDR1 is MDHEN, CDR2 SYDVKM, per germline. The CDR3 bases are TGTGCCAGCAGGATCACCTCCGGGACAGGGAGAGGGAGCTACACCTTC. Translation: CASRITSGTGRGSYTF.

The rearrangement uses TRBV9 and TRBJ2-3; 10 bases are shared with TRBD2. This CDR3 is 15 amino acids long. Unmatched junction bases numbered 3, after V lost 2 bases and J lost 3 bases. Germline V gene data show CDR1 as SGDLS and CDR2 as YYNGEE. The CDR3 region is CASSVRAGGTDTQYF. Written as DNA, the CDR3 is TGTGCCAGCAGCGTTAGAGCGGGAGGGACAGATACGCAGTATTTT.

The chain links TRBV5-4 to TRBJ2-7; D is ambiguous. Germline CDR1 and CDR2: SGHNT and YYREEE (reference sequence). V was clipped by 4 bases and J by 3 bases, with 8 bases between them. CDR3 size: 12 residues. CDR3 loop: CASSDDFYEQYF. In DNA, the CDR3 is TGTGCCAGCAGCGACGACTTCTACGAGCAGTACTTC.

This chain links TRBV19 with TRBJ2-7; the match to TRBD1 covers 11 bases. Germline CDR1 is LNHDA and CDR2 is SQIVND (reference sequence). The V segment lost 9 bases and the J segment 3 bases; nucleotides outside the gene matches: 4. The CDR3 is made up of 13 amino acids. This chain's CDR3 is CASTGTGGYEQYF. The DNA of the CDR3 is TGTGCCAGCACCGGGACAGGGGGCTACGAGCAGTACTTC.

The V gene is TRBV9, the J gene TRBJ2-2; 7 bases line up with TRBD2. In germline, CDR1 is SGDLS, CDR2 YYNGEE. CDR3 length: 16 amino acids. V lost 1 base, J lost 3 bases, and 6 bases stayed unmatched. The CDR3 nucleotides read TGTGCCAGCAGCGTATCCAGCGGGAAAGACACCGGGGAGCTGTTTTTT. Translation: CASSVSSGKDTGELFF.

The V gene is TRBV5-1, the J gene TRBJ2-4; D gene unclear. This CDR3 has 13 amino acids. Between the trimmed V and J ends, which lost 4 bases and 0 bases, there was a span of 5 bases. Germline-derived CDR1 and CDR2 are SGHRS and YFSETQ. The CDR3 reads CASSDLAKNIQYF. CDR3 nucleotide sequence: TGCGCCAGCAGCGACTTAGCCAAAAACATTCAGTACTTC. The whole variable domain, filled in from reference TRBV5-1 and TRBJ2-4, reads KAGVTQTPRYLIKTRGQQVTLSCSPISGHRSVSWYQQTPGQGLQFLFEYFSETQRNKGNFPGRFSGRQFSNSRSEMNVSTLELGDSALYLCASSDLAKNIQYFGAGTRLSVL.

CDR3 loop: CASSLGAGNEKLFF. The CDR3 DNA sequence: TGTGCCAGTTCCCTAGGGGCCGGTAATGAAAAACTGTTTTTT. J is TRBJ1-4 and V is TRBV10-3, with a weak D call TRBD1 (5 bases). Trimming took 10 bases from V and 4 from J, leaving 16 bases between them. Germline V gives CDR1 ENHRY, CDR2 SYGVKD. The CDR3 runs 14 residues.

This chain uses TRBV20-1 with TRBJ1-1; tentatively, D is TRBD1 (6 bases). Germline values: CDR1 DFQATT, CDR2 SNEGSKA (reference sequence). This CDR3 spans 11 amino acids. Trimming left V 6 bases short and J 7 bases short, with 12 bases between. The CDR3 nucleotides read TGCAGTGCAGCCGGACAGATTGAAGCTTTCTTT. Translation: CSAAGQIEAFF.

The CDR3 coding sequence is TGTGCCAGCAGTCCCCCACCGACAGGGGGCCTTTCCTCTGGGGCCAACGTCCTGACTTTC. Its translation: CASSPPPTGGLSSGANVLTF. J is TRBJ2-6 and V is TRBV27; 10 bases agree with TRBD1. Germline lookup yields CDR1 MNHEY and CDR2 SMNVEV (reference sequence). Trimming at V came to 5 bases and at J to 0 bases, leaving 13 bases not matched to a gene. CDR3 length equals 20 residues.

The chain is built from TRBV6-5 and TRBJ2-1, with 9 bases that match TRBD2. Germline V lookup: CDR1 MNHEY, CDR2 SVGAGI. The CDR3 length is 16 residues. The J segment lost 4 bases and the V segment lost 2 bases, leaving 6 bases of the junction unmatched. CDR3 DNA sequence: TGTGCCAGCAGTTACGCGGGAGGGTCTTTATACAATGAGCAGTTCTTC. Translating it yields CASSYAGGSLYNEQFF.